One T cell receptor (beta chain) is described in this entry. Only a few counts were recorded for this clone. No cognate antigen has been identified for it. The record has no base qualities; no much larger clone is one base away. This specimen belongs to a study of Ad26.COV2.S vaccination and SARS-CoV-2 variants (dated by TCRdb to the early 2020s). At the level of the whole study: Donors in the vaccine arm were drawn from COV1001, a phase I-IIa trial of Ad26.COV2.S in healthy adults that was multicentre, randomized, double-blind and placebo-controlled. Dosing of Ad26.COV2.S was intramuscular, at either 5x10^10 or 1x10^11 viral particles, delivered as one shot or as two shots spaced 56 days apart. TCRbeta repertoire sequencing served as the tool for gauging how specific and how broad the SARS-CoV-2-reactive T cell receptors were following Ad26.COV2.S vaccination. A total of approximately 32 samples were included in the TCR-sequenced set, comprising around 19 Ad26.COV2.S vaccine recipients, 5 placebo recipients and 8 SARS-CoV-2 convalescent individuals. Trial participants were randomized into five groups of five, in which low-dose or high-dose Ad26.COV2.S was given once or twice, or placebo was given on both occasions. Investigators did not know the trial group allocation while performing experiments and assessing outcomes. The study at large found these results: After vaccination, substantial breadth of spike-specific CD8+ and CD4+ T cell responses was reported. The study lacked the statistical power to compare responses across vaccine doses or regimens. Vaccine and placebo recipients had similar non-spike TCR breadth, a finding consistent with the vaccine containing only spike. The authors noted that the TCR breadth and depth analyses may have underestimated total T cell responses. Ad26.COV2.S recipients had higher spike-specific TCR breadth than placebo recipients (P = 0.0014).

For CDR1 and CDR2, the germline V gene lists MDHEN and SYDVKM. The V and J ends are trimmed by 3 bases and 0 bases, leaving 16 bases between them. Taken from cysteine to phenylalanine, the CDR3 has 17 residues. The retained sequence is limited to the CDR3, 51 bases, with the frame set at the first base. TCRbeta CDR3 regions were sequenced with the immunoSEQ Assay. After extraction, genomic DNA underwent amplification by bias-controlled multiplex PCR, followed by high-throughput sequencing. From the authors' description of their analysis: To quantify the absolute abundance of every unique TCRbeta CDR3 region, sequences were collapsed and filtered. T cell fraction was estimated by normalizing TCRbeta template counts to usable DNA, with usable DNA measured through amplification of reference genes found in all nucleated cells. Repertoire TCRs were annotated as SARS-CoV-2-specific when V gene, CDR3 amino acid sequence and J gene were exactly matched to a known reactive TCR set. The reference SARS-CoV-2 TCR set was derived from MIRA and filtered for enrichment in COVID-19-positive ImmuneCODE repertoires, a step that removed public or cross-reactive TCRs. Using the MIRA antigens, annotated TCRs were further analysed by specific ORF or by position within an ORF. Breadth was defined as the number of annotated unique rearrangements divided by the total number of unique productive rearrangements, and depth was defined as the summed frequency of the annotated unique rearrangements. Two-sided Wilcoxon rank-sum tests were applied when comparing TCR breadth between groups. This immuneACCESS table, as held by TCRdb, lists in-frame sequences with V and J called but not all clones. Of the missing ones, under half trace to an unresolved V gene in checked studies; the others have no known cause. That table furnishes V, J and clone size, whereas the DNA furnished D and trimming. The sample profile shows roughly 300,000 clones; approximately 90% of them were found once. The ten top clones hold around 5.3% of the sample.

The sample's treatment or condition label is to be understood as: roughly 19 received Ad26.COV2.S at low or high dose, single or two shots; several received placebo; per-sample allocation not given. For vaccine and placebo recipients, repertoires were sequenced using samples collected on day 63 after the first injection. In Cohort 1b, more than 20 adults aged 18-55 years were enrolled at a single site in Boston, USA, between 29 July and 7 August 2020. Ad26.COV2.S was a replication-incompetent adenovirus type 26 vector expressing a prefusion-stabilized SARS-CoV-2 spike protein from the original Wuhan strain.

The specimen comprised peripheral blood, sampled in a trial of Ad26.COV2.S vaccine versus placebo. The chain was built from TRBV28 and TRBJ2-3; the D segment cannot be called with confidence. This TCR was recovered from a person between 18 and 65 years old who received the Ad26.COV2.S COVID-19 vaccine or a placebo. The CDR3 sequence is CASSFLLLGGSTDTQYF. At the DNA level, the sequence is TGTGCCAGCAGTTTTTTACTGTTGGGCGGAAGCACAGATACGCAGTATTTT. With the portions outside the CDR3 filled from the reference TRBV28 and TRBJ2-3 genes, the complete variable region becomes DVKVTQSSRYLVKRTGEKVFLECVQDMDHENMFWYRQDPGLGLRLIYFSYDVKMKEKGDIPEGYSVSREKKERFSLILESASTNQTSMYLCASSFLLLGGSTDTQYFGPGTRLTVL.